These T cell receptor beta chains were read from a single sample in a study of OX40 agonist ivuxolimab in advanced cancers. The protocol was immunoSEQ multiplex PCR, while the TCRdb copy is restricted to in-frame clones and leaves out a portion. Here the sample spans about 73,000 clones, roughly 90% being singletons. The sequencing used CD4+ or CD8+ T cells sorted from blood, collected in a trial of the OX40 agonist ivuxolimab. Source of these receptors: an adult with an advanced solid tumor such as melanoma, head and neck, liver or kidney cancer. The CDR3 runs from the conserved cysteine through the conserved F or W. D genes are given only for firm matches. Clone size is given for some rows only: seen once, a few or many times, or a class if the clone is expanded.

D	V	J	size	DNA	CDR3
-	TRBV19	TRBJ1-1	once	TGTGCCAGTAGTAAACGACACGCACCCCAAGGTGTGGACACTGAAGCTTTCTTT	CASSKRHAPQGVDTEAFF
TRBD2	TRBV19	TRBJ2-7	-	TGTGCCAGTAGTATAGCAGCACTAGCGGGAGACTCCTACGAGCAGTACTTC	CASSIAALAGDSYEQYF
TRBD1	TRBV5-4	TRBJ2-7	-	TGTGCCAGCAGCGGGACGACAGGGTTCATCGACGAGCAGTACTTC	CASSGTTGFIDEQYF
-	TRBV11-2	TRBJ2-7	-	TGTGCCAGCAGCCGCCTCCCAGAGCAGTACTTC	CASSRLPEQYF
TRBD1	TRBV18	TRBJ1-1	once	TGTGCCAGCTCACCATCCCAACAGGGGGCGAATGAAGCTTTCTTT	CASSPSQQGANEAFF
TRBD1	TRBV19	TRBJ1-2	-	TGTGCCAGTAGTGCCCAGGGGGGATTCTATGGCTACACCTTC	CASSAQGGFYGYTF
-	TRBV6-1	TRBJ2-2	-	TGTGCCAGCAGTGTGAGACAGTCAGGGGAGCTGTTTTTT	CASSVRQSGELFF
TRBD2	TRBV18	TRBJ2-7	-	TGTGCCAGCTCACCAAGGGATAGCGGGGCCTACGAGCAGTACTTC	CASSPRDSGAYEQYF
-	TRBV5-1	TRBJ2-2	-	TGCGCCAGCAGCTTGGTGATCGGCAGGGGAGTTGGCACCGGGGAGCTGTTTTTT	CASSLVIGRGVGTGELFF
-	TRBV5-1	TRBJ2-7	-	TGCGCCAGCAGCCAGGACCACTACGAGCAGTACTTC	CASSQDHYEQYF
-	TRBV7-9	TRBJ1-1	-	TGTGCCAGCAGCCGGACGGAAAACACTGAAGCTTTCTTT	CASSRTENTEAFF
TRBD2	TRBV10-2	TRBJ2-1	-	TGCGCCGAGTACCTCGTATTAGCGGGAGACCCGCATGAGCAGTTCTTC	CAEYLVLAGDPHEQFF
TRBD1	TRBV7-8	TRBJ2-4	-	TGTGCCAGCAGCGCCGGGACAGGAGTAGCCAAAAACATTCAGTACTTC	CASSAGTGVAKNIQYF
-	TRBV7-2	TRBJ2-3	-	TGTGCCAGCAGCTTAGGGGGAGGGGGGACAGATACGCAGTATTTT	CASSLGGGGTDTQYF
-	TRBV7-7	TRBJ2-3	-	TGTGCCAGCAGCCCTATGGACTTATCGCCGGATACGCAGTATTTT	CASSPMDLSPDTQYF
TRBD1	TRBV19	TRBJ2-5	-	TGTGCCAGTAGTATCAGGACAGGGGGCGTCGAGACCCAGTACTTC	CASSIRTGGVETQYF
TRBD1	TRBV7-9	TRBJ2-6	-	TGTGCCAGCAGCTTAGCTGTCAGGGGGACCGGGGCCAACGTCCTGACTTTC	CASSLAVRGTGANVLTF
-	TRBV7-6	TRBJ2-7	-	TGTGCCAGCAGCCTTCCCGGGACAGCGGGCGAGCAGTACTTC	CASSLPGTAGEQYF
-	TRBV30	TRBJ2-1	-	TGTGCCTGGAGCCGACTAGAGGACAATGAGCAGTTCTTC	CAWSRLEDNEQFF
-	TRBV5-1	TRBJ1-1	few	TGCGCCAGCAGGACGGGGGACACTGAAGCTTTCTTT	CASRTGDTEAFF
-	TRBV13	TRBJ2-3	-	TGTGCCAGCAGCCATCGTTCGGGGGCGCAGTATTTT	CASSHRSGAQYF
-	TRBV18	TRBJ2-5	-	TGTGCCAGCTCGCCGGATACGTACCAAGAGACCCAGTACTTC	CASSPDTYQETQYF
TRBD1	TRBV28	TRBJ1-2	-	TGTGCCAGCAGTGCAGGGGGCCCGATTGGTGGCTACACCTTC	CASSAGGPIGGYTF
-	TRBV6-1	TRBJ1-3	-	TGTGCCAGCAGTGAAGTGGCACTGGGGAACACCATATATTTT	CASSEVALGNTIYF
-	TRBV11-2	TRBJ1-3	-	TGTGCCAGCAGCTTAGTTCGAGGCGGGCGCGGAAACACCATATATTTT	CASSLVRGGRGNTIYF
TRBD2	TRBV19	TRBJ2-7	-	TGTGCCAGTAGTGGCGGGAGGGTAGGAGAGCAGTACTTC	CASSGGRVGEQYF
-	TRBV15	TRBJ2-4	-	TGTGCCACCAGCAGAGATCTGGAAAACATTCAGTACTTC	CATSRDLENIQYF
TRBD2	TRBV10-3	TRBJ2-7	-	TGTGCCATCAGCGTAGCGGGAGTCTACGAGCAGTACTTC	CAISVAGVYEQYF
-	TRBV30	TRBJ2-5	-	TGTGCCTGGAGTGTACAGATCCAAGAGACCCAGTACTTC	CAWSVQIQETQYF
-	TRBV11-3	TRBJ1-1	-	TGTGCCAGCAGCTTACGGCCAGGGAACACTGAAGCTTTCTTT	CASSLRPGNTEAFF
-	TRBV19	TRBJ1-3	-	TGTGCCAGTAGTCCGGTTGGAAACACCATATATTTT	CASSPVGNTIYF
-	TRBV5-4	TRBJ2-5	-	TGTGCCAGCAGCTTGGATGGTAGTTCAGGGGAGACCCAGTACTTC	CASSLDGSSGETQYF
-	TRBV6-5	TRBJ2-7	-	TGTGCCAGCAGCAGACCACCGACCTACGAGCAGTACTTC	CASSRPPTYEQYF